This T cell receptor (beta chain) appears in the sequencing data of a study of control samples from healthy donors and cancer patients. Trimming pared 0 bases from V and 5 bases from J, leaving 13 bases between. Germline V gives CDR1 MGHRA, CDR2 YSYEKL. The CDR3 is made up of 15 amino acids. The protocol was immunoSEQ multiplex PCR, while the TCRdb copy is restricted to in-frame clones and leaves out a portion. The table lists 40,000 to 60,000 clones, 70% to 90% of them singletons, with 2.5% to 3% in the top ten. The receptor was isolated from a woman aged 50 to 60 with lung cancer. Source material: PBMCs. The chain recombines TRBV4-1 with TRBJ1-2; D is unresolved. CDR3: CASSQEDRQSYGYTF. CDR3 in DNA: TGCGCCAGCAGCCAAGAGGATCGGCAGAGTTATGGCTACACCTTC.